A single T cell receptor beta chain is shown here with its context. TCRdb's table, derived via immunoSEQ multiplex PCR, lists solely in-frame clones and lacks some. The sample yields 100,000 to 150,000 clones, roughly nine tenths seen once. The data are from a study of control samples from healthy donors and cancer patients. The receptor was derived from a man aged 45-65 years with head and neck cancer. Material for sequencing was PBMCs.

The CDR3 DNA follows: TGCGCCAGCAGTGCTGCAGGGCCAGGAGAAGGTGAAGCTTTCTTT. Translating it yields CASSAAGPGEGEAFF. This rearrangement joins TRBV10-1 to TRBJ1-1; perhaps TRBD1 as D (5 bases). In germline, CDR1 is WNHNN, CDR2 SYGVQD (reference sequence). CDR3 length equals 15 residues. V was clipped by 4 bases and J by 7 bases, with 19 bases between them.